The 32 T cell receptor beta chains below were found in one sample sequenced in a study of T cell responses to AZD1222 COVID-19 vaccine (TCRdb year 2021). The sample's time point label, decoded: baseline before first vaccination. The library was generated by the immunoSEQ multiplex PCR assay. What TCRdb holds here is the immuneACCESS table cut down to in-frame rearrangements. Part of the clones is not present; checked against another copy, under half of the missing clones reflect an unresolved V gene, and the others are unexplained. This sample gives some 150,000 clones in total; just over 90% of them show up just once. The ten biggest clones cover 1.5% to 2% of the sample. The material sequenced was peripheral blood, taken on day 0 of AZD1222 vaccination. The receptors come from an adult in good health.

The rearrangement uses TRBV2 and TRBJ1-1; D is unresolved. Trimming pared 5 bases from V and 1 base from J, leaving 11 bases between. Germline CDR1 and CDR2: SNHLY and FYNNEI. The length of the CDR3 is 14 residues. The CDR3 DNA reads TGTGCCAGCAGTATACATAGGGAGAACACTGAAGCTTTCTTT. Its translation is CASSIHRENTEAFF. The full variable domain, in which reference TRBV2 and TRBJ1-1 provide the parts outside the CDR3, is EPEVTQTPSHQVTQMGQEVILRCVPISNHLYFYWYRQILGQKVEFLVSFYNNEISEKSEIFDDQFSVERPDGSNFTLKIRSTKLEDSAMYFCASSIHRENTEAFFGQGTRLTVV.

The V and J genes are TRBV12-3 or TRBV12-4 and TRBJ2-1; D might be TRBD2 (6 bases). The CDR3 runs 13 residues. V was trimmed by 4 bases and J by 9 bases, leaving 13 bases between them. The CDR3 coding sequence is TGTGCCAGCAGTTGGGAGGTGACGGGTGAGCAGTTCTTC. Protein product: CASSWEVTGEQFF.

The V and J genes are TRBV6-1 and TRBJ2-3; D perhaps matches TRBD2 (7 bases). The germline V and J ends were trimmed by 2 bases and 5 bases, with 17 bases remaining between them. In germline, CDR1 is MNHNS, CDR2 SASEGT. The CDR3 loop spans 16 amino acids. Here the CDR3 DNA reads TGTGCCAGCAGTGAATATGGGGGGGGGCGAGGAGATACGCAGTATTTT. It yields the protein CASSEYGGGRGDTQYF.

This clone was counted once. The J gene is TRBJ2-1, the V gene TRBV7-9; D not certain. CDR1 and CDR2 from the germline V gene are SEHNR and FQNEAQ (reference sequence). The length of the CDR3 is 11 residues. V was pared by 5 bases and J by 10 bases, with 9 bases between. CDR3 region: CASSPLFEQFF. The CDR3 coding sequence is TGTGCCAGCAGCCCCCTGTTCGAGCAGTTCTTC.

The gene calls are TRBV9 and TRBJ1-1, with 8 bases that match TRBD1. Trimming removed 0 bases from V and 1 base from J; junction bases left unmatched: 5. The CDR3 loop spans 16 amino acids. Germline assignment: CDR1 SGDLS and CDR2 YYNGEE. CDR3 region: CASSVVGGQGNTEAFF. The CDR3 DNA reads TGTGCCAGCAGCGTAGTGGGCGGACAGGGGAACACTGAAGCTTTCTTT.

V gene TRBV19 combines with J gene TRBJ1-1; tentatively, D is TRBD1 (5 bases). Germline CDR1 LNHDA, CDR2 SQIVND (reference sequence). The V and J ends lost 5 bases and 4 bases respectively, with 8 bases between them. This CDR3 spans 12 amino acids. The CDR3 loop reads CASSAGPTEAFF. The CDR3 DNA is TGTGCCAGTAGTGCAGGGCCCACTGAAGCTTTCTTT. Full variable domain (remainder filled in from reference TRBV19 and TRBJ1-1): DGGITQSPKYLFRKEGQNVTLSCEQNLNHDAMYWYRQDPGQGLRLIYYSQIVNDFQKGDIAEGYSVSREKKESFPLTVTSAQKNPTAFYLCASSAGPTEAFFGQGTRLTVV.

The gene calls are TRBV7-2 and TRBJ1-2; a weak D match, TRBD1 (5 bases). There are 14 residues in the CDR3. The germline V gene has CDR1 SGHTA and CDR2 FQGNSA. V lost 3 bases to trimming and J lost 4 bases, with 12 bases between them. CDR3 sequence: CASSFKAGSYGYTF. CDR3 sequence (DNA): TGTGCCAGCAGCTTTAAGGCAGGGAGCTATGGCTACACCTTC.

This chain uses TRBV13 with TRBJ1-1; unclear D gene. Germline CDR1 PRHDT, CDR2 FYEKMQ (reference sequence). The V end was cut by 5 bases, the J end by 8 bases, with 9 bases between. The CDR3 consists of 11 residues. CDR3 amino acids: CASSEGNEAFF. The CDR3 DNA sequence: TGTGCCAGCAGCGAAGGGAACGAAGCTTTCTTT.

The chain is built from TRBV6-5 and TRBJ1-2, with 10 bases fitting TRBD1. V shed 6 bases, J shed 4 bases, and the junction held 5 bases outside the gene matches. This CDR3 has 14 residues. Germline CDR1 and CDR2: MNHEY and SVGAGI. In nucleotides, the CDR3 is TGTGCCAGCAGCCAGACAGGGGGCTCCTATGGCTACACCTTC. It translates to CASSQTGGSYGYTF.

The chain has TRBV3-1 (or the pseudogene TRBV3-2) and TRBJ2-7, with D possibly matching TRBD2 (5 bases). Germline V gives CDR1 LGHDT, CDR2 YNNKEL (reference sequence). This CDR3 spans 14 amino acids. V lost 3 bases to trimming and J lost 7 bases, with 16 bases between them. The CDR3 DNA follows: TGTGCCAGCAGCCAGGGAACAACTACGGGAGAGCAGTACTTC. Amino acids: CASSQGTTTGEQYF.

V gene TRBV5-6 combines with J gene TRBJ1-4, with 10 bases lining up with TRBD1. V lost 2 bases to trimming and J lost 13 bases; unmatched junction nucleotides: 11. This CDR3 is 15 amino acids long. Germline V lookup: CDR1 SGHDT, CDR2 YYEEEE. The chain's CDR3 is CASSFRDRGELGLFF. For the CDR3, the DNA is TGTGCCAGCAGCTTCCGGGACAGGGGAGAGTTGGGACTGTTTTTT.

The chain combines TRBV12-5 with TRBJ2-7, with 7 bases that match TRBD2. This CDR3 spans 12 amino acids. V lost 6 bases, J lost 7 bases, and 6 bases stayed unmatched. Germline CDR1 and CDR2: LGHNT and FRNRAP. The CDR3 DNA reads TGTGCTAGTGGATCAGAAGCGGGGGAGCAGTACTTC. Amino acids: CASGSEAGEQYF.

The chain employs TRBV5-5 and TRBJ1-2; D is unclear. This CDR3 region has 14 residues. Germline assignment: CDR1 SGHKS and CDR2 YYEKEE (reference sequence). Trimming pared 0 bases from V and 7 bases from J, leaving 13 bases between. The CDR3 DNA reads TGTGCCAGCAGCTTGGGGCTGGTTGTCGGTGGCTACACCTTC. This translates into CASSLGLVVGGYTF.

The count of this clone is one. This chain connects TRBV18 to TRBJ2-1; 7 positions match TRBD2. CDR1 is KGHSH, CDR2 LQKENI, per germline. V was clipped by 1 base and J by 0 bases; unmatched bases: 0. CDR3 length: 15 residues. This CDR3 reads CASSPRTSSYNEQFF. CDR3 DNA: TGTGCCAGCTCACCACGGACTAGCTCCTACAATGAGCAGTTCTTC.

The chain combines TRBV5-5 with TRBJ2-7; D remains unclear. The CDR3 extends over 11 amino acids. V dropped 4 bases and J dropped 4 bases, with 6 bases sitting between them. Germline lookup yields CDR1 SGHKS and CDR2 YYEKEE (reference sequence). The DNA of the CDR3 is TGTGCCAGCAGCCGGGCTTACGAGCAGTACTTC. Amino acids: CASSRAYEQYF.

This chain links TRBV4-1 with TRBJ1-5; 7 bases line up with TRBD1. CDR3 length: 15 residues. Trimming cost V 2 bases and J 6 bases; bases outside gene matches: 7. CDR1 and CDR2 (germline): MGHRA, YSYEKL. The CDR3 is CASSQMTGLPQPQHF. CDR3 DNA: TGCGCCAGCAGCCAAATGACAGGGCTACCTCAGCCCCAGCATTTT.

V usage is TRBV5-1 and J usage is TRBJ2-7, with D perhaps matching TRBD2 (5 bases). V lost 5 bases and J 9 bases, leaving 21 bases between the germline ends. Germline values: CDR1 SGHRS, CDR2 YFSETQ. There are 14 residues in the CDR3. The CDR3 DNA reads TGCGCCAGCAGTCCAGACTATCTGACTACGGGGCAGTACTTC. This translates into CASSPDYLTTGQYF.

This clone was counted once. This chain connects TRBV7-6 to TRBJ1-1, with TRBD1 matching over 8 bases. The V gene end was trimmed by 5 bases and the J gene end by 4 bases; junction bases not matched to a gene: 15. Germline V CDR1 and CDR2: SGHVS, FNYEAQ. The CDR3 consists of 17 residues. This CDR3 is CASSLWTGRRLSTEAFF. As DNA, the CDR3 is TGTGCCAGCAGCCTCTGGACAGGGAGAAGATTAAGCACTGAAGCTTTCTTT.

The chain couples TRBV24-1 to TRBJ1-2, with 8 bases fitting TRBD1. The CDR3 consists of 16 residues. V was pared by 2 bases and J by 3 bases, with 7 bases of the junction left unmatched. CDR1 is KGHDR, CDR2 SFDVKD, per germline. Here the CDR3 reads CATSDWTGNIDYGYTF. CDR3 in DNA: TGTGCCACCAGTGATTGGACAGGGAATATCGACTATGGCTACACCTTC.

V gene TRBV5-1 combines with J gene TRBJ1-1; 8 nucleotides match TRBD1. Germline V gives CDR1 SGHRS, CDR2 YFSETQ. J lost 0 bases, V lost 4 bases, and 5 bases had no gene match. The CDR3 length is 15 residues. Here the CDR3 reads CASSTRTGLNTEAFF. The DNA of the CDR3 is TGCGCCAGCAGCACGAGGACAGGGCTGAACACTGAAGCTTTCTTT.

The chain has TRBV7-2 and TRBJ1-1; D not certain. This CDR3 has 15 amino acids. Germline assignment: CDR1 SGHTA and CDR2 FQGNSA. The V gene lost 3 bases and the J gene lost 0 bases, with 11 bases spanning the gap. Written as DNA, the CDR3 is TGTGCCAGCAGCTTTGGAAGGATCATGAACACTGAAGCTTTCTTT. Amino acids: CASSFGRIMNTEAFF.

This chain links TRBV7-2 with TRBJ2-3; 7 nucleotides match TRBD2. The V and J ends lost 1 base and 2 bases, in that order; junction bases with no gene match: 9. The CDR3 length is 17 residues. From germline, CDR1 is SGHTA and CDR2 FQGNSA. CDR3 loop: CASSLGYGGKLTDTQYF. CDR3 coding DNA: TGTGCCAGCAGCTTAGGCTACGGGGGGAAACTCACAGATACGCAGTATTTT.

This chain's CDR3 is CASSYTGGSGNTIYF. The CDR3 DNA is TGTGCCAGCAGTTACACAGGGGGCTCTGGAAACACCATATATTTT. The chain recombines TRBV6-5 with TRBJ1-3; TRBD1 matches 8 bases. The CDR3 has 15 residues. Germline lookup yields CDR1 MNHEY and CDR2 SVGAGI. V lost 2 bases and J lost 0; bases outside the gene matches: 0.

V usage is TRBV18 and J usage is TRBJ2-2; 7 bases match TRBD2. The trim removed 2 bases at V and 5 bases at J, leaving 8 bases unmatched. CDR1 KGHSH and CDR2 LQKENI come from the germline V gene. The CDR3 spans 16 residues. The CDR3 spells CASSPLLLAPTGELFF. DNA of the CDR3: TGTGCCAGCTCACCATTGCTACTAGCGCCTACCGGGGAGCTGTTTTTT.

On this clone itself: Other DNA sequences in the sample encode the same CDR3. V gene TRBV12-3 or TRBV12-4 combines with J gene TRBJ1-1; D is perhaps TRBD1 (5 bases). V was pared by 3 bases and J by 5 bases, with 10 bases between. CDR3 size: 13 residues. The CDR3 here is CASSLSGGTEAFF. CDR3 nucleotide sequence: TGTGCCAGCAGTTTGAGCGGGGGTACTGAAGCTTTCTTT.

The chain carries TRBV30 and TRBJ1-3; 10 bases map to TRBD1. Per germline, CDR1 GTSNPN and CDR2 SVGIG (reference sequence). The CDR3 contains 20 residues. Losses at the gene ends were 0 bases for V and 0 bases for J; bases not matched to a gene: 14. The CDR3 loop is CAWSVHGGTGEYISGNTIYF. The CDR3 nucleotides read TGTGCCTGGAGTGTACATGGGGGGACAGGGGAATACATCTCTGGAAACACCATATATTTT. Drawing the rest from reference TRBV30 and TRBJ1-3, the complete variable domain is SQTIHQWPATLVQPVGSPLSLECTVEGTSNPNLYWYRQAAGRGLQLLFYSVGIGQISSEVPQNLSASRPQDRQFILSSKKLLLSDSGFYLCAWSVHGGTGEYISGNTIYFGEGSWLTVV.

This chain connects TRBV6-5 to TRBJ1-1; D gene ambiguous. The CDR3 has 15 amino acids. V dropped 6 bases and J dropped 2 bases, with 16 bases sitting between them. Looked up from germline, CDR1 is MNHEY and CDR2 is SVGAGI. CDR3 protein: CASRPGQYSNTEAFF. Here the CDR3 DNA reads TGTGCCAGCAGGCCCGGGCAGTATAGCAACACTGAAGCTTTCTTT.

The chain combines TRBV5-5 with TRBJ1-6, with 7 bases lining up with TRBD1. J lost 11 bases, V lost 7 bases, and 6 bases had no gene match. There are 12 residues in the CDR3. The germline CDR1 and CDR2 sequences are SGHKS and YYEKEE (reference sequence). CDR3 DNA sequence: TGTGCCAGCCAAAACGACAGGGCACCCCTCCACTTT. It translates to CASQNDRAPLHF.

The gene calls are TRBV5-4 and TRBJ1-1; unclear D gene. The CDR3 sequence is 14 residues long. Trimming pared 3 bases from V and 1 base from J, leaving 10 bases between. CDR1 and CDR2 (germline): SGHNT, YYREEE (reference sequence). CDR3 region: CASSSQLSNTEAFF. Written as DNA, the CDR3 is TGTGCCAGCAGCTCACAGCTATCGAACACTGAAGCTTTCTTT.

V gene TRBV19 combines with J gene TRBJ1-2; D is possibly TRBD1 (5 bases). In germline, CDR1 is LNHDA, CDR2 SQIVND (reference sequence). CDR3 length equals 17 residues. The V end was cut by 1 base, the J end by 6 bases, with 21 bases between. This CDR3 is CASSIGGVAARVDGYTF. Here the CDR3 DNA reads TGTGCCAGTAGTATAGGCGGTGTGGCAGCCAGGGTGGATGGCTACACCTTC.

The rearrangement joins TRBV21-1 to TRBJ2-7; the tabulated D call, TRBD2, remains unverified against the DNA. TRBV21-1 is annotated as a pseudogene. This CDR3 has 18 amino acids. CDR3 loop: CASSPNGEVIADSYEQYF. In DNA form, the CDR3 reads TGTGCCAGCAGCCCAAACGGAGAGGTTATAGCGGATTCCTACGAGCAGTACTTC.

Regarding this clone: Germline is not matched at one junction end, which may reflect a read error. The rearrangement joins TRBV6-1 to TRBJ2-3; 10 positions match TRBD2. The CDR3 extends over 15 amino acids. The V gene's germline CDR1 is MNHNS and CDR2 SASEGT. The CDR3 bases are TGTGCCAGCAGCGAAGTTCTAGCGGGAGCCGATACGCAGTATTTT. Its protein is CASSEVLAGADTQYF.